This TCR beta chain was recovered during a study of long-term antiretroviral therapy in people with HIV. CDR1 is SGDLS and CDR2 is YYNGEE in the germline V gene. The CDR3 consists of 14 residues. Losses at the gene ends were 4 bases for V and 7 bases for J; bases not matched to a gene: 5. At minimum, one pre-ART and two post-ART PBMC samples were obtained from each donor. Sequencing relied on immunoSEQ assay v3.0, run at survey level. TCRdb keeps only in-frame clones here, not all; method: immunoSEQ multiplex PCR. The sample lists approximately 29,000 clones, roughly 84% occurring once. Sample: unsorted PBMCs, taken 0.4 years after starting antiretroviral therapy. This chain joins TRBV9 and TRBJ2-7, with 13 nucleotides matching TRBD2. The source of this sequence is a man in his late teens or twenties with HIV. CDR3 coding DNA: TGTGCCAGCAGCCTCGGGACTAGCGGGGAGGAGCAGTACTTC. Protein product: CASSLGTSGEEQYF.